This TCR beta chain is drawn from a study of blood T cell repertoires in COVID-19. TCRdb's table, derived via immunoSEQ multiplex PCR, lists solely in-frame clones and lacks some. The repertoire holds 150,000 to 200,000 clones, with 88% as singletons. Among Cohort 3 donors, those recovered had two negative PCRs, clearance, or symptom resolution. Sequencing was carried out using PBMCs or T cells enriched from blood (not recorded which). This receptor was taken from a woman in her forties or fifties who had recovered from COVID-19.

CDR3 in amino acids: CASSSIAGWGTDTQYF. Here the CDR3 DNA reads TGTGCCAGCAGCTCCATAGCGGGGTGGGGCACAGATACGCAGTATTTT. The chain couples TRBV7-2 to TRBJ2-3, with TRBD2 matching 8 bases. V lost 4 bases to trimming and J lost 1 base; unmatched junction nucleotides: 7. The CDR3 extends over 16 amino acids. CDR1 is SGHTA, CDR2 FQGNSA, per germline.